Below are 8 T cell receptor beta chains sequenced from a single sample in a study of cytomegalovirus exposure and HLA in healthy donors. The primer mix had 60 Vbeta and 13 Jbeta primers. TCRdb keeps only in-frame clones here, not all; method: immunoSEQ multiplex PCR. This repertoire shows around 65,000 clones, approximately 72% found once; its top ten account for 51%. Sequences were obtained from PBMCs. Receptors were obtained from a man aged 45-65 years in good health and CMV-seropositive.

The chain has TRBV6-6 and TRBJ2-1, with TRBD2 matching over 9 bases. Trimming at V came to 2 bases and at J to 8 bases, leaving 1 base not matched to a gene. Germline CDR1 and CDR2: MNHNY and SVGAGI (reference sequence). This CDR3 has 13 residues. The CDR3 loop is CASSYRTSDEQFF. The DNA of the CDR3 is TGTGCCAGCAGTTACCGGACTAGCGATGAGCAGTTCTTC.

This chain uses TRBV6-1 with TRBJ2-4; tentative D call: TRBD1 (5 bases). The germline CDR1 and CDR2 sequences are MNHNS and SASEGT. This CDR3 spans 16 amino acids. Trimming removed 4 bases at V and 0 bases at J, with 13 bases between. The chain's CDR3 is CASSGQTVLAKNIQYF. CDR3 coding DNA: TGTGCCAGCAGTGGACAGACCGTACTAGCCAAAAACATTCAGTACTTC.

V usage is TRBV11-2 and J usage is TRBJ2-7, with 8 positions matching TRBD2. Trimming cost V 3 bases and J 2 bases; bases outside gene matches: 6. The CDR3 totals 15 residues. Germline CDR1 reads SGHAT; CDR2 reads FQNNGV. CDR3: CASSFDGAGAYEQYF. The CDR3 DNA is TGTGCCAGCAGCTTCGATGGAGCGGGAGCCTACGAGCAGTACTTC. Full variable domain (rest looked up from reference TRBV11-2 and TRBJ2-7): EAGVAQSPRYKIIEKRQSVAFWCNPISGHATLYWYQQILGQGPKLLIQFQNNGVVDDSQLPKDRFSAERLKGVDSTLKIQPAKLEDSAVYLCASSFDGAGAYEQYFGPGTRLTVT.

This chain connects TRBV7-2 to TRBJ2-2, with no clear D. CDR1 is SGHTA and CDR2 is FQGNSA in the germline V gene. The germline V and J ends were trimmed by 1 base and 5 bases, with 8 bases remaining between them. The CDR3 contains 14 residues. CDR3 residues: CASSLGLETGELFF. In DNA form, the CDR3 reads TGTGCCAGCAGCTTAGGCCTCGAGACCGGGGAGCTGTTTTTT.

Regarding this clone: This specimen includes other DNA sequences encoding the same CDR3. This chain uses TRBV9 with TRBJ2-3; 9 bases align to TRBD2. Germline assignment: CDR1 SGDLS and CDR2 YYNGEE. The CDR3 is made up of 15 amino acids. V shed 2 bases and J 2 bases; nucleotides not matched to a gene: 3. The CDR3 loop is CASSVLAGPTDTQYF. In nucleotides, the CDR3 is TGTGCCAGCAGCGTGCTAGCGGGACCCACAGATACGCAGTATTTT.

The J gene is TRBJ2-3, the V gene TRBV9, with D tentatively TRBD2 (5 bases). V was pared by 5 bases and J by 10 bases, with 17 bases between. There are 13 residues in the CDR3. The germline gives CDR1 SGDLS, CDR2 YYNGEE. The CDR3 reads CASSTTEGRAQYF. The CDR3 DNA is TGTGCCAGCAGTACCACCGAGGGCCGCGCGCAGTATTTT. Full variable domain (missing parts from reference TRBV9 and TRBJ2-3): DSGVTQTPKHLITATGQRVTLRCSPRSGDLSVYWYQQSLDQGLQFLIQYYNGEERAKGNILERFSAQQFPDLHSELNLSSLELGDSALYFCASSTTEGRAQYFGPGTRLTVL.

The chain links TRBV30 to TRBJ1-1; D perhaps matches TRBD1 (6 bases). Germline loops: CDR1 GTSNPN, CDR2 SVGIG (reference sequence). Between the trimmed V and J ends, which lost 2 bases and 4 bases, there was a span of 23 bases. CDR3 length equals 17 residues. The chain's CDR3 is CAWSLARTAHTGTEAFF. The DNA of the CDR3 is TGTGCCTGGAGTCTAGCCAGGACAGCCCATACGGGCACTGAAGCTTTCTTT.

The chain carries TRBV2 and TRBJ2-2, with D perhaps matching TRBD2 (6 bases). Looked up from germline, CDR1 is SNHLY and CDR2 is FYNNEI. CDR3 length equals 15 residues. Trimming took off 3 bases at V and 4 bases at J, with 12 bases between the two ends. The CDR3 loop reads CASSDWEASTGELFF. CDR3 bases: TGTGCCAGCAGTGACTGGGAGGCGAGCACCGGGGAGCTGTTTTTT.